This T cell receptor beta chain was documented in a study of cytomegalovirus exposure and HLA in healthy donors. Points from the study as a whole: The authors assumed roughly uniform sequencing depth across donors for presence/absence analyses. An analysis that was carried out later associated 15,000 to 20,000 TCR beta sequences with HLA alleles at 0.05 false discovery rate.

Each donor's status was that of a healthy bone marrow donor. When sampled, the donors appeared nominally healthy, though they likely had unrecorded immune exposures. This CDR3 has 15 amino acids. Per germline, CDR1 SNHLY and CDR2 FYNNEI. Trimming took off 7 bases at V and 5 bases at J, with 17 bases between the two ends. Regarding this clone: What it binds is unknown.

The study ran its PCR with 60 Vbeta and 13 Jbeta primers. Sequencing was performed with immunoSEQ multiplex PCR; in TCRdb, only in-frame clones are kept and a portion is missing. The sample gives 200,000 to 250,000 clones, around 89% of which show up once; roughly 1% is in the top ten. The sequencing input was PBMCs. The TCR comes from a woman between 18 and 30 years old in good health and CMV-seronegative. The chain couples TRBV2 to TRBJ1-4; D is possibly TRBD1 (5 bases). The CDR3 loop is CASNRKGALNEKLFF. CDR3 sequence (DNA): TGTGCCAGCAACCGGAAAGGGGCCCTGAATGAAAAACTGTTTTTT.